This T cell receptor (beta chain) was observed in a study of blood T cell repertoires in COVID-19. Generated by immunoSEQ multiplex PCR, the TCRdb table keeps only in-frame clones and is missing some. The sample contains approximately 390,000 clones, about 87% of which appear only once. The CDR3 totals 16 residues. Germline CDR1 reads SGDLS; CDR2 reads YYNGEE. V was clipped by 3 bases and J by 7 bases; unmatched bases: 8. The count of this clone is one. The specimen was peripheral blood. The receptor comes from a woman aged 55 to 70 with COVID-19, enrolled during active disease. This chain connects TRBV9 to TRBJ2-1; 12 nucleotides line up with TRBD2. The CDR3 reads CASSGTSGGTENEQFF. In DNA form, the CDR3 reads TGTGCCAGCAGCGGAACTAGCGGGGGGACCGAGAATGAGCAGTTCTTC. Using reference TRBV9 and TRBJ2-1 for the parts outside the CDR3, the full variable domain is DSGVTQTPKHLITATGQRVTLRCSPRSGDLSVYWYQQSLDQGLQFLIQYYNGEERAKGNILERFSAQQFPDLHSELNLSSLELGDSALYFCASSGTSGGTENEQFFGPGTRLTVL.